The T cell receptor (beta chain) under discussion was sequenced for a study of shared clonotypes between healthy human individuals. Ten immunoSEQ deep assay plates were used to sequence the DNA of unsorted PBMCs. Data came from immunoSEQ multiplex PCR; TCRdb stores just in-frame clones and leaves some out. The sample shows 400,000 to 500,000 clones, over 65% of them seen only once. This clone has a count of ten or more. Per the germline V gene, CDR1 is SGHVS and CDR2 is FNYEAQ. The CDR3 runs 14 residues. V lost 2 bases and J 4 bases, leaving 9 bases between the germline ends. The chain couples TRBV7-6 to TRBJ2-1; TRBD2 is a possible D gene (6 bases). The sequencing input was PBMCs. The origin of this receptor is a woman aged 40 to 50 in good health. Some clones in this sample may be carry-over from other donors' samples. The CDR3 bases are TGTGCCAGCAGCTTAACGGGAGTTTACAATGAGCAGTTCTTC. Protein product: CASSLTGVYNEQFF.